Each of the 16 T cell receptor beta chains below was sequenced from the same sample in a study of blood T cell repertoires in COVID-19 (dated by TCRdb to 2019 to 2021). Library construction relied on the immunoSEQ multiplex PCR assay. TCRdb stores this immuneACCESS table with in-frame sequences only. Part of the clones is absent; in the studies checked, under half of the shortfall reflects unresolved V genes, and no reason is known for the rest. This sample gives more than 150,000 clones in total; about 75% of them show up just once. Clones ranked in the top ten supply more than 25% of the sample. What was sequenced was peripheral blood. These receptors were obtained from a woman aged 70 to 79 with acute or convalescent COVID-19.

The V and J genes are TRBV5-4 and TRBJ2-1; TRBD2 matches at 11 bases. The CDR3 is made up of 17 amino acids. Losses at the gene ends were 3 bases for V and 7 bases for J; bases not matched to a gene: 12. Germline assignment: CDR1 SGHNT and CDR2 YYREEE (reference sequence). CDR3 in amino acids: CASSSWALAGVDNEQFF. The CDR3 DNA sequence: TGTGCCAGCAGCTCGTGGGCACTAGCGGGAGTTGATAATGAGCAGTTCTTC. The entire variable domain, with the rest obtained from reference TRBV5-4 and TRBJ2-1, is as follows: ETGVTQSPTHLIKTRGQQVTLRCSSQSGHNTVSWYQQALGQGPQFIFQYYREEENGRGNFPPRFSGLQFPNYSSELNVNALELDDSALYLCASSSWALAGVDNEQFFGPGTRLTVL.

This clone was picked up a small number of times. The chain couples TRBV19 to TRBJ2-3; 14 bases fit TRBD2. The CDR3 totals 20 residues. Germline CDR1 LNHDA, CDR2 SQIVND (reference sequence). V lost 5 bases, J lost 0 bases, and 13 bases stayed unmatched. CDR3 coding DNA: TGTGCCAGTAGTGGTCCGGGACTAGCGGGAGCGCATCCTAGCACAGATACGCAGTATTTT. This codes for CASSGPGLAGAHPSTDTQYF. Filled out from reference TRBV19 and TRBJ2-3, the complete variable domain reads DGGITQSPKYLFRKEGQNVTLSCEQNLNHDAMYWYRQDPGQGLRLIYYSQIVNDFQKGDIAEGYSVSREKKESFPLTVTSAQKNPTAFYLCASSGPGLAGAHPSTDTQYFGPGTRLTVL.

The rearrangement uses TRBV6-5 and TRBJ1-4; 7 positions agree with TRBD1. CDR3 length: 14 residues. V shed 10 bases, J shed 8 bases, and the junction held 13 bases outside the gene matches. Germline V lookup: CDR1 MNHEY, CDR2 SVGAGI. The CDR3 nucleotides read TGTGCCACCATGCCCGACAGGGCTTTCGAAAAACTGTTTTTT. Protein: CATMPDRAFEKLFF.

The V and J genes are TRBV5-1 and TRBJ2-7; a weak D match, TRBD2 (5 bases). Trimming left V 1 base short and J 4 bases short, with 9 bases between. From germline, CDR1 is SGHRS and CDR2 YFSETQ. The CDR3 sequence is 13 residues long. The CDR3 protein is CASSLFAGYEQYF. The CDR3 nucleotides read TGCGCCAGCAGCTTGTTCGCGGGTTACGAGCAGTACTTC.

The chain joins TRBV11-3 to TRBJ2-2; 8 nucleotides line up with TRBD1. From germline, CDR1 is SGHNT and CDR2 YENEEA. V dropped 0 bases and J dropped 5; count of bases not matched to a gene: 8. The CDR3 extends over 17 amino acids. The CDR3 here is CASSLDEVGQVTGELFF. In DNA form, the CDR3 reads TGTGCCAGCAGCTTAGATGAGGTGGGACAGGTAACCGGGGAGCTGTTTTTT. Supplemented by reference TRBV11-3 and TRBJ2-2, the full variable domain reads EAGVVQSPRYKIIEKKQPVAFWCNPISGHNTLYWYLQNLGQGPELLIRYENEEAVDDSQLPKDRFSAERLKGVDSTLKIQPAELGDSAVYLCASSLDEVGQVTGELFFGEGSRLTVL.

V gene TRBV10-3 combines with J gene TRBJ1-3; maybe TRBD1 (5 bases). This CDR3 has 14 residues. The germline CDR1 and CDR2 sequences are ENHRY and SYGVKD. Trimming removed 10 bases at V and 0 bases at J, with 13 bases between. The CDR3: CANRPGDSGNTIYF. Here the CDR3 DNA reads TGTGCCAACAGGCCGGGGGACTCTGGAAACACCATATATTTT.

V and J are TRBV19 and TRBJ2-2; 11 nucleotides align to TRBD1. Unmatched junction bases numbered 3, after V lost 4 bases and J lost 5 bases. Germline lookup yields CDR1 LNHDA and CDR2 SQIVND (reference sequence). The CDR3 totals 15 residues. In DNA form, the CDR3 reads TGTGCCAGTAGTAGGGGACAGGGGGTAACCGGGGAGCTGTTTTTT. Translating it yields CASSRGQGVTGELFF. Using reference TRBV19 and TRBJ2-2 for the parts outside the CDR3, the full variable domain is DGGITQSPKYLFRKEGQNVTLSCEQNLNHDAMYWYRQDPGQGLRLIYYSQIVNDFQKGDIAEGYSVSREKKESFPLTVTSAQKNPTAFYLCASSRGQGVTGELFFGEGSRLTVL.

This chain links TRBV5-4 with TRBJ2-2; tentative D call: TRBD2 (6 bases). The CDR3 has 16 residues. Germline V gives CDR1 SGHNT, CDR2 YYREEE (reference sequence). V gave up 4 bases and J gave up 6 bases, with 19 bases separating them. CDR3 in DNA: TGTGCCAGCAGCGGCCGCGGACTACCCATGGCCGGGGAGCTGTTTTTT. The encoded protein is CASSGRGLPMAGELFF.

This chain joins TRBV7-3 and TRBJ2-3; maybe TRBD2 (7 bases). The CDR3 spans 16 residues. Germline CDR1 is SGHTA and CDR2 is FQGTGA. V was pared by 5 bases and J by 4 bases, with 19 bases between. The CDR3, as DNA: TGTGCCAGCAGCCCCATAGGGGGGAGGGTACCAGATACGCAGTATTTT. Its translation is CASSPIGGRVPDTQYF. Filled out from reference TRBV7-3 and TRBJ2-3, the complete variable domain reads GAGVSQTPSNKVTEKGKYVELRCDPISGHTALYWYRQSLGQGPEFLIYFQGTGAADDSGLPNDRFFAVRPEGSVSTLKIQRTERGDSAVYLCASSPIGGRVPDTQYFGPGTRLTVL.

This clone has only one observation. The chain combines TRBV27 with TRBJ1-5; D call uncertain. CDR1 MNHEY and CDR2 SMNVEV come from the germline V gene (reference sequence). The CDR3 runs to 10 residues. Trimming took off 10 bases at V and 4 bases at J, with 5 bases between the two ends. This CDR3 is CANNNQPQHF. CDR3 DNA sequence: TGTGCCAACAATAATCAGCCCCAGCATTTT.

This clone ranks as large. The chain carries TRBV7-3 and TRBJ2-5; 8 bases fit TRBD1. V lost 3 bases and J lost 4; bases outside the gene matches: 1. In germline, CDR1 is SGHTA, CDR2 FQGTGA. This CDR3 is 13 amino acids long. CDR3 sequence reads: CASSFTGGETQYF. CDR3 DNA sequence: TGTGCCAGCAGCTTTACAGGGGGAGAGACCCAGTACTTC.

This clone showed up many times. This CDR3 reads CASSAGTGLNREKLFF. CDR3 bases: TGTGCCAGCAGTGCAGGGACGGGACTTAACCGTGAAAAACTGTTTTTT. J is TRBJ1-4 and V is TRBV2, with a weak D call TRBD1 (5 bases). There are 16 residues in the CDR3. Germline V gives CDR1 SNHLY, CDR2 FYNNEI. The ends were cut back, 4 bases at V and 7 bases at J, with 19 bases in the middle.

The chain couples TRBV30 to TRBJ2-2, with TRBD2 as a possible D gene (5 bases). The CDR3 contains 13 residues. Germline V gene lookup returns CDR1 GTSNPN and CDR2 SVGIG (reference sequence). V was trimmed by 0 bases and J by 7 bases, leaving 9 bases between them. The CDR3 nucleotides read TGTGCCTGGAGTGTACGGGAATTCGGGGAGCTGTTTTTT. This encodes CAWSVREFGELFF.

The table lists this clone with a count of one. The V and J genes are TRBV2 and TRBJ1-5; 9 bases align to TRBD1. Trimming removed 7 bases from V and 1 base from J; junction bases left unmatched: 8. CDR1 is SNHLY and CDR2 is FYNNEI in the germline V gene. The CDR3 extends over 16 amino acids. The CDR3 coding sequence is TGTGCCAGCAAGGAGAAGGGACAGGGAAGCAATCAGCCCCAGCATTTT. Its translation is CASKEKGQGSNQPQHF.

The genes are TRBV2 and TRBJ2-3; no reliable D call. This CDR3 has 11 residues. CDR1 SNHLY and CDR2 FYNNEI come from the germline V gene. Trimming took off 5 bases at V and 2 bases at J, with 2 bases between the two ends. This CDR3 is CASSYTDTQYF. CDR3 nucleotides: TGTGCCAGCAGTTACACAGATACGCAGTATTTT. The complete variable domain, with remaining parts taken from reference TRBV2 and TRBJ2-3, reads EPEVTQTPSHQVTQMGQEVILRCVPISNHLYFYWYRQILGQKVEFLVSFYNNEISEKSEIFDDQFSVERPDGSNFTLKIRSTKLEDSAMYFCASSYTDTQYFGPGTRLTVL.

The chain carries TRBV5-8 and TRBJ2-7; unclear D gene. V gave up 6 bases and J gave up 2 bases, with 15 bases separating them. The CDR3 is made up of 14 amino acids. Germline V gene data show CDR1 as SGHTS and CDR2 as YDEGEE. The CDR3 bases are TGTGCCAGCAACTGGGCCGCGAGTACCTACGAGCAGTACTTC. Translation gives CASNWAASTYEQYF.